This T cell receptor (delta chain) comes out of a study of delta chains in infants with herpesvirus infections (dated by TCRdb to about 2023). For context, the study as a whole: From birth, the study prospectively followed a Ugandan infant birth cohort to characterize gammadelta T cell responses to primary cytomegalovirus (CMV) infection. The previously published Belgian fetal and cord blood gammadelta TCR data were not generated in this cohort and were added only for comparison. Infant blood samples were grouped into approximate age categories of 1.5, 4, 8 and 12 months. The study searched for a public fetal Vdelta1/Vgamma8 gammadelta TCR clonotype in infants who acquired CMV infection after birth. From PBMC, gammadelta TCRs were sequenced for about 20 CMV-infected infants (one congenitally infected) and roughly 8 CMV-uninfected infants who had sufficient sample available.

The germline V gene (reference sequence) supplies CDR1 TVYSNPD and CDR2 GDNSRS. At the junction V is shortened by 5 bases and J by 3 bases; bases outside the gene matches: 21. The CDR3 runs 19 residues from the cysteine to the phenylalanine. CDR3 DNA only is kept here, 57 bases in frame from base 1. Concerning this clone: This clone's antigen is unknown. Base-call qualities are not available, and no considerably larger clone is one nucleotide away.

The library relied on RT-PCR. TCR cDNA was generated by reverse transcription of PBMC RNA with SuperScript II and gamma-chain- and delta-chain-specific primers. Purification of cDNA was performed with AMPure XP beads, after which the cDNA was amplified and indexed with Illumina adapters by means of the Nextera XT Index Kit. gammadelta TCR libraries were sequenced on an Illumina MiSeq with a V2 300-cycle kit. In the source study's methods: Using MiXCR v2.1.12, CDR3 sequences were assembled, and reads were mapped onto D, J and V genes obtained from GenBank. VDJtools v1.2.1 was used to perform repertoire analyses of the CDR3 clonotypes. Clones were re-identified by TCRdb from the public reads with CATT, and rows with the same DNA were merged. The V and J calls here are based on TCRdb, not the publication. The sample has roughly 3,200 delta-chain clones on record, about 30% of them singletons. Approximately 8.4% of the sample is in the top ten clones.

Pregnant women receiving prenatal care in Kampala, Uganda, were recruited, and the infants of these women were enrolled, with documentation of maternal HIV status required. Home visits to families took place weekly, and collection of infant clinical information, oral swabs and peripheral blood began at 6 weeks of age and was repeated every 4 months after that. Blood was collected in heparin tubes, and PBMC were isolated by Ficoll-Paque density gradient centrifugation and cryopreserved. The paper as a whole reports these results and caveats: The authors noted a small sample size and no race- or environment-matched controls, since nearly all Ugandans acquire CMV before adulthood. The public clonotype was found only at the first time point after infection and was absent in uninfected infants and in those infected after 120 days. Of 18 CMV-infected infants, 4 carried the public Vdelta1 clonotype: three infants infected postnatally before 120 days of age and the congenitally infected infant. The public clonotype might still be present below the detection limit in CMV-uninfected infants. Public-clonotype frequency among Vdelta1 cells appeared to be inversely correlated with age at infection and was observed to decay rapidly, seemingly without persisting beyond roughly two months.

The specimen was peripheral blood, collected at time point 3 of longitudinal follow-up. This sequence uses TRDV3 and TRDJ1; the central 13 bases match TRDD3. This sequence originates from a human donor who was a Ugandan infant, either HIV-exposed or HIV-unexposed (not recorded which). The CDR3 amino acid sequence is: CAAVPFLPPTGGYADKLIF. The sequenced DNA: TGTGCCGCCGTACCTTTCCTTCCACCTACTGGGGGATACGCCGATAAACTCATCTTT. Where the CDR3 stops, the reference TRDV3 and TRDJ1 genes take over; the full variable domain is CDKVTQSSPDQTVASGSEVVLLCTYDTVYSNPDLFWYRIRPDYSFQFVFYGDNSRSEGADFTQGRFSVKHILTQKAFHLVISPVRTEDSATYYCAAVPFLPPTGGYADKLIFGKGTRVTVEP.